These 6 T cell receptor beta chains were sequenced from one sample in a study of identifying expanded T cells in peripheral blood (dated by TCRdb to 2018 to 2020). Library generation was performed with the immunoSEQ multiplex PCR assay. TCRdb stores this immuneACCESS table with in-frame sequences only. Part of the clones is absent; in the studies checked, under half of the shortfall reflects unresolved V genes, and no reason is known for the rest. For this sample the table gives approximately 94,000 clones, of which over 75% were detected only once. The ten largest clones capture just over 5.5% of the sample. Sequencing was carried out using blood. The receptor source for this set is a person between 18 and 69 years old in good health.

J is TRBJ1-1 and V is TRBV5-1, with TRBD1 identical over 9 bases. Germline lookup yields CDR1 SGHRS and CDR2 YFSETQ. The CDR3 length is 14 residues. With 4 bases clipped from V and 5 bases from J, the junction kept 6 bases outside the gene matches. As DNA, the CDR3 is TGCGCCAGCAGCACCAGGACAGGGGCGACTGAAGCTTTCTTT. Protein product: CASSTRTGATEAFF.

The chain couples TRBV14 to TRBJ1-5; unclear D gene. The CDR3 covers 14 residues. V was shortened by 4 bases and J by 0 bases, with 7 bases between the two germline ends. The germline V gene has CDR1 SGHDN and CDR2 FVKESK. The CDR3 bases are TGTGCCAGCAGCCGAGGGTATAGCAATCAGCCCCAGCATTTT. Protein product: CASSRGYSNQPQHF.

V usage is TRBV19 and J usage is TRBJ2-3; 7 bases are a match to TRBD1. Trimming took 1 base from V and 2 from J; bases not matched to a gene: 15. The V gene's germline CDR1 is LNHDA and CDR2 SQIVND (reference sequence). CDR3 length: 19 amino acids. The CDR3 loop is CASSIGRAGGRKYTDTQYF. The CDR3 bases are TGTGCCAGTAGTATAGGTAGGGCAGGGGGTCGTAAGTACACAGATACGCAGTATTTT.

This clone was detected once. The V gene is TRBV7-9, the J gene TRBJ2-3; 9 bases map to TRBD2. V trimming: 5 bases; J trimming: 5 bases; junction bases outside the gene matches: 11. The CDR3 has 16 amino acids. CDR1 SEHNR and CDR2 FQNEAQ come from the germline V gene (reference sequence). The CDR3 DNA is TGTGCCAGCAGCCCGAAGGCGGGGGGGCAGGTAGATACGCAGTATTTT. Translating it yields CASSPKAGGQVDTQYF.

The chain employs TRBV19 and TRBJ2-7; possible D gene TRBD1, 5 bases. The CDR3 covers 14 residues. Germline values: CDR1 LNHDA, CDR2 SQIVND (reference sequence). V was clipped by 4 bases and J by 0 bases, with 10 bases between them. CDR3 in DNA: TGTGCCAGTAGTACGACAGTAAACTCCTACGAGCAGTACTTC. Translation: CASSTTVNSYEQYF.

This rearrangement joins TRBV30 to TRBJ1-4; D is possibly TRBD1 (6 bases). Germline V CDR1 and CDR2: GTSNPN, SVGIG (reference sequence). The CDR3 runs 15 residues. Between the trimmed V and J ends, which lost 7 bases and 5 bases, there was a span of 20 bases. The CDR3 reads CALRQVRLGNEKLFF. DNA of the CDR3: TGTGCCTTACGACAGGTTCGACTAGGGAATGAAAAACTGTTTTTT.